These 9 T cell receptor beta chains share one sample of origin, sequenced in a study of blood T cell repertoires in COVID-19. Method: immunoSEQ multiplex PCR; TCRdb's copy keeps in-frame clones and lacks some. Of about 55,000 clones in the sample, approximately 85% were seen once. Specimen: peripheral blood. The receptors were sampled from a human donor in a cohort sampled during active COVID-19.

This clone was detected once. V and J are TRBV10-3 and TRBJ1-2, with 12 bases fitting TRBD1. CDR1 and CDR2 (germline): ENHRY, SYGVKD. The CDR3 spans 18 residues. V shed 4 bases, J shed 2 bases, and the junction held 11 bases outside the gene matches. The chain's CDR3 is CAISASGTGGDFNYGYTF. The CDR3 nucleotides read TGTGCCATCAGTGCGTCTGGGACAGGGGGCGATTTCAACTATGGCTACACCTTC.

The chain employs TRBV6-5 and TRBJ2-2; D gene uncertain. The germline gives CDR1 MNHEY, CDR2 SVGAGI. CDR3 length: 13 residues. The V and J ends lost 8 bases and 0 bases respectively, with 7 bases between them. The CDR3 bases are TGTGCCAGCTCCCATCCGAACACCGGGGAGCTGTTTTTT. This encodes CASSHPNTGELFF.

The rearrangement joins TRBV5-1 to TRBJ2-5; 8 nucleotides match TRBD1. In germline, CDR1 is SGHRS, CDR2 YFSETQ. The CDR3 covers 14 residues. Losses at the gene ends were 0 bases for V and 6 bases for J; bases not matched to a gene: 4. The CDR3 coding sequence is TGCGCCAGCAGCTTGGGCAGGGGGCAGAAGACCCAGTACTTC. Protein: CASSLGRGQKTQYF.

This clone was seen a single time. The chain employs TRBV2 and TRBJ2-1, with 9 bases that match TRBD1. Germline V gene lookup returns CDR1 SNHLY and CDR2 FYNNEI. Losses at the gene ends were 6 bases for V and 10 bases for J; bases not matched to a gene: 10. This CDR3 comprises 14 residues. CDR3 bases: TGTGCCAGCAGCACGGGGACAGGGATTCGGGAGCAGTTCTTC. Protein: CASSTGTGIREQFF.

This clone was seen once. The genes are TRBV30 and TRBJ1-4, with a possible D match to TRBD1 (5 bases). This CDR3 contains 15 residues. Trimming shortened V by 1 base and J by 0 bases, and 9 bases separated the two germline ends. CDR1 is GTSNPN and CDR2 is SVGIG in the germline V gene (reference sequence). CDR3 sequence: CAWSDTGATNEKLFF. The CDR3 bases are TGTGCCTGGAGTGACACAGGAGCAACTAATGAAAAACTGTTTTTT.

For the CDR3, the DNA is TGCAGCGTTGAAAAGGGGGACCCTTCTAGCACAGATACGCAGTATTTT. Protein sequence: CSVEKGDPSSTDTQYF. This sequence joins TRBV29-1 and TRBJ2-3; possibly TRBD1 for D (6 bases). Germline CDR1 SQVTM, CDR2 ANQGSEA. The CDR3 is made up of 16 amino acids. Deletions cut 2 bases from V and 0 bases from J, with 15 bases between.

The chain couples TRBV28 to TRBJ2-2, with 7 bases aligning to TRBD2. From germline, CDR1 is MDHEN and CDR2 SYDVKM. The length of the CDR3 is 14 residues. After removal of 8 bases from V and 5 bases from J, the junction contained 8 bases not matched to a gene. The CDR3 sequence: CASGGGEGTGELFF. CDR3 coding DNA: TGTGCCAGCGGAGGTGGGGAGGGAACCGGGGAGCTGTTTTTT. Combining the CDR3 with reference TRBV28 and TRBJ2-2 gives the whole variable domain DVKVTQSSRYLVKRTGEKVFLECVQDMDHENMFWYRQDPGLGLRLIYFSYDVKMKEKGDIPEGYSVSREKKERFSLILESASTNQTSMYLCASGGGEGTGELFFGEGSRLTVL.

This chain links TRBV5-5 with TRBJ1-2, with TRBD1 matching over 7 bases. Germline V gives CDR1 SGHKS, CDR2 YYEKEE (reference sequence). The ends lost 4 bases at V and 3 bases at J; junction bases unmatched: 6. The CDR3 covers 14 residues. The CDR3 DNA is TGTGCCAGCAGCCCCCGTGACAGGGACTATGGCTACACCTTC. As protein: CASSPRDRDYGYTF.

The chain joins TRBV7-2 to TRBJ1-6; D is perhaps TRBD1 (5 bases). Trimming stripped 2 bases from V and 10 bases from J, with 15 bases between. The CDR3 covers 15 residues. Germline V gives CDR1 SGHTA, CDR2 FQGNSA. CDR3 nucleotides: TGTGCCAGCAGCTTAAGGACCGGGGACTACTCACCCCTCCACTTT. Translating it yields CASSLRTGDYSPLHF.